The 22 T cell receptor beta chains reported below all come from one sample, sequenced in a study of blood T cells in healthy people across ages. The second PCR ran about 7 to 12 cycles with a sample-barcoded 5' primer and J-beta primers. MiXCR, run by TCRdb on the 5' RACE reads, gives a single entry per CDR3 protein. The table records about 900,000 distinct CDR3 sequences, 45% to 50% of them present only once. Sequencing used blood. The receptors stem from a man aged 25-45 years in good health.

V is TRBV9 and J is TRBJ1-5; no firm D call. The germline V gene encodes CDR1 SGDLS and CDR2 YYNGEE. The V end lost 3 bases, the J end lost 0 bases, and 10 bases lay between the germline ends. The CDR3 consists of 15 residues. The CDR3 DNA is TGTGCCAGCAGCGCCGACGGAAGTAGCAATCAGCCCCAGCATTTT. Its translation: CASSADGSSNQPQHF.

Regarding this clonotype: A much bigger clone sits one base away, suggesting this may be a read error. J is TRBJ2-1 and V is TRBV24-1; no firm D call. The J call may be mistaken, given a closer DNA end match to TRBJ2-7. Germline-derived CDR1 and CDR2 are KGHDR and SFDVKD. The CDR3 sequence is 16 residues long. This CDR3 reads CATSDFSSTGYNEQYF. DNA of the CDR3: TGTGCCACCAGTGATTTTTCCTCGACCGGTTACAATGAGCAGTACTTC.

The V gene is TRBV6-1, the J gene TRBJ2-4; weak D call: TRBD1 (6 bases). The DNA end lines up better with TRBJ2-5; the J call may be wrong. The V gene's germline CDR1 is MNHNS and CDR2 SASEGT. The CDR3 sequence is 14 residues long. CDR3 DNA: TGTGCCAGCAGTCCCACAGGGAATGGGGAGACCCAGTACTTC. It translates to CASSPTGNGETQYF.

V gene TRBV4-1 combines with J gene TRBJ2-4; a weak D match, TRBD1 (6 bases). CDR1 is MGHRA, CDR2 YSYEKL, per germline. This CDR3 has 15 amino acids. V was pared by 0 bases and J by 13 bases, with 19 bases between. Here the CDR3 DNA reads TGCGCCAGCAGCCAAGATTGGGGGCAAGCCTACGAACAGTACTTC. Amino acids: CASSQDWGQAYEQYF.

The V gene is TRBV20-1, the J gene TRBJ1-4; D unclear. This CDR3 spans 14 amino acids. V gave up 6 bases and J gave up 0 bases, with 11 bases separating them. From germline, CDR1 is DFQATT and CDR2 SNEGSKA (reference sequence). The DNA of the CDR3 is TGCAGTGCAACGACACTGCCAACTAATGAAAAACTGTTTTTT. The encoded protein is CSATTLPTNEKLFF.

There are a few counts of this clonotype. The chain couples TRBV9 to TRBJ1-1; 8 bases agree with TRBD1. CDR1 is SGDLS and CDR2 is YYNGEE in the germline V gene. V was clipped by 3 bases and J by 6 bases; unmatched bases: 10. This CDR3 contains 15 residues. The CDR3, as DNA: TGTGCCAGCAGCGCCGGACAGGGAGGGTTGTCTGAAGCTTTCTTT. This sequence encodes CASSAGQGGLSEAFF.

The table lists this clonotype with many counts. The chain joins TRBV7-2 to TRBJ1-4; D might be TRBD1 (5 bases). This CDR3 contains 15 residues. CDR1 and CDR2 (germline): SGHTA, FQGNSA. V lost 2 bases and J lost 5, with 12 bases in between. The CDR3 spells CASSLIPGANEKLFF. DNA of the CDR3: TGTGCCAGCAGCTTAATTCCCGGGGCCAATGAAAAACTGTTTTTT.

The rearrangement links TRBV12-3 or TRBV12-4 to TRBJ2-7, with D possibly called TRBD1 or TRBD2 (5 bases each). The CDR3 sequence is 14 residues long. Trimming took off 4 bases at V and 3 bases at J, with 13 bases between the two ends. In DNA, the CDR3 is TGTGCCAGCAGTTGGGCAGGGAGTAGCTACGAGCAGTACTTC. Translating it yields CASSWAGSSYEQYF.

This clonotype was seen a handful of times. CDR3 bases: TGTGCCAGCAGTTACGCGGCAGGGGGCACGGCTGAAGCTTTCTTT. Translating it yields CASSYAAGGTAEAFF. The chain joins TRBV6-2 or TRBV6-3 to TRBJ1-1; 8 positions agree with TRBD1. The germline gives CDR1 MNHEY, CDR2 SVGEGT. The trim removed 2 bases at V and 6 bases at J, leaving 8 bases unmatched. The CDR3 has 15 amino acids.

The rearrangement links TRBV3-1 to TRBJ2-5; TRBD1 aligns across 7 bases. Trimming at V came to 4 bases and at J to 5 bases, leaving 10 bases not matched to a gene. Per the germline V gene, CDR1 is LGHDT and CDR2 is YNNKEL (reference sequence). The CDR3 consists of 15 residues. The CDR3 loop reads CASSRISTGRETQYF. The CDR3 DNA reads TGTGCCAGCAGCCGCATCTCGACAGGGCGGGAGACCCAGTACTTC.

The rearrangement links TRBV10-3 to TRBJ1-5; no clear D. Per germline, CDR1 ENHRY and CDR2 SYGVKD. Trimming shortened V by 2 bases and J by 0 bases, and 8 bases separated the two germline ends. The CDR3 extends over 15 amino acids. This CDR3 is CAISESTNSNQPQHF. DNA for the CDR3: TGTGCCATCAGTGAGAGTACCAATAGCAATCAGCCCCAGCATTTT.

The J gene is TRBJ2-5, the V gene TRBV12-3 or TRBV12-4; D call uncertain. This CDR3 has 11 amino acids. V shed 4 bases and J shed 11 bases, with 11 bases lying between them. The CDR3 loop is CASSSPYDQYF. In DNA form, the CDR3 reads TGTGCCAGCAGTTCGCCCTATGATCAGTACTTC.

This clonotype came up a few times. The V and J genes are TRBV20-1 and TRBJ1-4; 8 nucleotides line up with TRBD1. The CDR3 covers 16 residues. CDR1 and CDR2 from the germline V gene are DFQATT and SNEGSKA (reference sequence). Trimming at V came to 5 bases and at J to 5 bases, leaving 13 bases not matched to a gene. The CDR3 loop reads CSAPPVRGLLNEKLFF. CDR3 DNA: TGCAGTGCTCCTCCTGTCAGGGGGCTCTTGAATGAAAAACTGTTTTTT.

The chain links TRBV12-3 or TRBV12-4 to TRBJ2-6; D gene uncertain. The CDR3 contains 15 residues. V was shortened by 2 bases and J by 3 bases, with 8 bases between the two germline ends. The CDR3: CASSLRALGANVLTF. CDR3 DNA: TGTGCCAGCAGTTTAAGGGCGCTTGGGGCCAACGTCCTGACTTTC.

V gene TRBV12-5 combines with J gene TRBJ2-7; D perhaps matches TRBD2 (6 bases). The tail of the sequence fits TRBJ2-5 better, so the J call may be wrong. CDR1 is LGHNT and CDR2 is FRNRAP in the germline V gene. This CDR3 region has 13 residues. The CDR3 coding sequence is TGTGCTAGAGGGACTGACCTGGAAAAGACCCAGTACTTC. Translated: CARGTDLEKTQYF.

V gene TRBV20-1 combines with J gene TRBJ2-7; D possibly uses TRBD1 or TRBD2 (5 bases each). Germline V CDR1 and CDR2: DFQATT, SNEGSKA (reference sequence). Trimming took off 0 bases at V and 4 bases at J, with 19 bases between the two ends. The CDR3 runs 16 residues. CDR3 bases: TGCAGTGCTAGAGACTGGGCTAAGAGGGGTCGGTACGAGCAGTACTTC. It translates to CSARDWAKRGRYEQYF.

The J gene is TRBJ2-3, the V gene TRBV21-1; the table's D call, TRBD1, has no DNA check behind it. TRBV21-1 counts as a pseudogene. CDR3 length: 16 residues. CDR3: CASQHSPRGVLDTQYF. CDR3 coding DNA: TGTGCCAGCCAACACTCCCCAAGGGGGGTTTTAGATACGCAGTATTTT.

The chain joins TRBV4-2 to TRBJ2-1; 7 nucleotides align to TRBD1. The J call may be incorrect, as the DNA end agrees better with TRBJ2-7. This CDR3 region has 16 residues. CDR1 and CDR2 (germline): LGHNA, YNFKEQ. The CDR3 region is CASSPGTGQRTYEQYF. DNA for the CDR3: TGTGCCAGCAGCCCAGGAACGGGACAGCGAACTTACGAGCAGTACTTC.

This chain links TRBV12-5 with TRBJ2-1, with a possible D match to TRBD2 (6 bases). The CDR3 contains 12 residues. Looked up from germline, CDR1 is LGHNT and CDR2 is FRNRAP. Trimming took 5 bases from V and 9 from J, leaving 11 bases between them. CDR3 residues: CASGRPGGEQFF. In DNA form, the CDR3 reads TGTGCTAGTGGTCGCCCCGGGGGTGAGCAGTTCTTC.

This chain uses TRBV6-6 with TRBJ1-2; D unresolved. The CDR3 covers 14 residues. The germline CDR1 and CDR2 sequences are MNHNY and SVGAGI (reference sequence). Trimming pared 8 bases from V and 7 bases from J, leaving 20 bases between. DNA for the CDR3: TGTGCCAGCGGCTTCAATCAGGATTACCGTGGCTACACCTTC. This sequence encodes CASGFNQDYRGYTF.

The chain joins TRBV20-1 to TRBJ2-7; the match to TRBD1 covers 8 bases. Germline CDR1 is DFQATT and CDR2 is SNEGSKA (reference sequence). J lost 5 bases, V lost 6 bases, and 9 bases had no gene match. The CDR3 is 13 amino acids. CDR3 DNA: TGCAGTGCCCAAGGACAGGGTGGCCACGAGCAGTACTTC. Translation: CSAQGQGGHEQYF.

In the case of this clonotype: The conserved final phenylalanine or tryptophan is absent from the CDR3, which likely points to a read error. The gene calls are TRBV3-1 and TRBJ2-1; weak D call: TRBD2 (7 bases). Trimming took off 9 bases at V and 1 base at J, with 16 bases between the two ends. CDR3 length equals 15 residues. Germline V gene sequence: CDR1 LGHDT, CDR2 YNNKEL (reference sequence). This chain's CDR3 is CASTPGGLSYNEQFL. In nucleotides, the CDR3 is TGTGCCAGTACACCGGGGGGCCTTTCCTACAATGAGCAGTTCTTA.